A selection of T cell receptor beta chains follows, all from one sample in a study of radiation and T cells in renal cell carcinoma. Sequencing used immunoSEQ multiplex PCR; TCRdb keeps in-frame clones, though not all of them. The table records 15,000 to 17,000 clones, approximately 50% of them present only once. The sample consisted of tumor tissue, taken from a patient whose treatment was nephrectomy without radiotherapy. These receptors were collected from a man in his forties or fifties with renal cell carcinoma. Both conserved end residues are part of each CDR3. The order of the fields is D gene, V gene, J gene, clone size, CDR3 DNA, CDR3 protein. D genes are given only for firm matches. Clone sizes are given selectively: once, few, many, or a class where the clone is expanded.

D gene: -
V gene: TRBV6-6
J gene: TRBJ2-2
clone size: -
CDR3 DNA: TGTGCCAGCAGTTATCAAGGGGGAGGCACCGGGGAGCTGTTTTTT
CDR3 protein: CASSYQGGGTGELFF

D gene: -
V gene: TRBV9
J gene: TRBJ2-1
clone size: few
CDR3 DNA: TGTGCCAGCAGCGTAGCTGGTTTTGAGCAGTTCTTC
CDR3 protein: CASSVAGFEQFF

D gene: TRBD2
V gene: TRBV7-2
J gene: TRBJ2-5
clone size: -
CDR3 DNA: TGTGCCAGCAGCTTAGCAGGAGCGGGGGTAGAGACCCAGTACTTC
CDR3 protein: CASSLAGAGVETQYF

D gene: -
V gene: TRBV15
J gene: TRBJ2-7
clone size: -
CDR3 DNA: TGTGCCACCAGCAGAGAGGAGGCTACCTACGAGCAGTACTTC
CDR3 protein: CATSREEATYEQYF

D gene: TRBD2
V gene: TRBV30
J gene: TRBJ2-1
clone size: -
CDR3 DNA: TGTGCCTGGAGAAGATCTACTAGCGGGGTATACAATGAGCAGTTCTTC
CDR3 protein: CAWRRSTSGVYNEQFF

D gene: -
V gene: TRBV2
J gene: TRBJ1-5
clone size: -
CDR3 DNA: TGTGCCAGCAACCAGGACAAATATAGCAATCAGCCCCAGCATTTT
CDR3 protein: CASNQDKYSNQPQHF

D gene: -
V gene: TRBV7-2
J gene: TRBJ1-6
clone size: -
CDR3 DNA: TGTGCCAGCAGCTTAGTAGGATCTCGGTCACCCCTCCACTTT
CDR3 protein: CASSLVGSRSPLHF

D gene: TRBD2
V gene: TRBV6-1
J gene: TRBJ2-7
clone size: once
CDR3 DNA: TGTGCCAGCAGGAAGGGAGGGTACGAGCAGTACTTC
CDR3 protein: CASRKGGYEQYF

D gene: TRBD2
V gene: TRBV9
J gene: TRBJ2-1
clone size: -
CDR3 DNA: TGTGCCAGCAGCGTAGAGGAGAGCGGGAGGGGATTCGCGAACAATGAGCAGTTCTTC
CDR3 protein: CASSVEESGRGFANNEQFF

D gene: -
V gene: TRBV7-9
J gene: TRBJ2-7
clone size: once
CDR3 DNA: TGTGCCAGCAGCTTCAACTACGAGCAGTACTTC
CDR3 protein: CASSFNYEQYF

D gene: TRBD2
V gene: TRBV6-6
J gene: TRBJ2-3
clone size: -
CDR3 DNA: TGTGCCAGCAGTCCCCGACTAGCGGGGGGGTTTGTTACGCAGTATTTT
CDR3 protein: CASSPRLAGGFVTQYF

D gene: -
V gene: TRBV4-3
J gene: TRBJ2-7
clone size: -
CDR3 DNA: TGCGCCAGCAGCCAGGACCCGCCGGGGGAATCCGCCTACGAGCAGTACTTC
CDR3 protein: CASSQDPPGESAYEQYF

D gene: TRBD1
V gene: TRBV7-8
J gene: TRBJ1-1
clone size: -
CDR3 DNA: TGTGCCAGCACCGCGACCCGCAACAGGGGCGGGGACACTGAAGCTTTCTTT
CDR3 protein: CASTATRNRGGDTEAFF

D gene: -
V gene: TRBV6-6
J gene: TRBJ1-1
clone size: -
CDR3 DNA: TGTGCCAGCAGTCCCGGGACATTGAACACTGAAGCTTTCTTT
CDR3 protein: CASSPGTLNTEAFF

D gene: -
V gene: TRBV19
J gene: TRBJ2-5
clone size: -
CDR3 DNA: TGTGCCAGTAGTATTGGAGATCCTGGGACCCAGTACTTC
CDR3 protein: CASSIGDPGTQYF